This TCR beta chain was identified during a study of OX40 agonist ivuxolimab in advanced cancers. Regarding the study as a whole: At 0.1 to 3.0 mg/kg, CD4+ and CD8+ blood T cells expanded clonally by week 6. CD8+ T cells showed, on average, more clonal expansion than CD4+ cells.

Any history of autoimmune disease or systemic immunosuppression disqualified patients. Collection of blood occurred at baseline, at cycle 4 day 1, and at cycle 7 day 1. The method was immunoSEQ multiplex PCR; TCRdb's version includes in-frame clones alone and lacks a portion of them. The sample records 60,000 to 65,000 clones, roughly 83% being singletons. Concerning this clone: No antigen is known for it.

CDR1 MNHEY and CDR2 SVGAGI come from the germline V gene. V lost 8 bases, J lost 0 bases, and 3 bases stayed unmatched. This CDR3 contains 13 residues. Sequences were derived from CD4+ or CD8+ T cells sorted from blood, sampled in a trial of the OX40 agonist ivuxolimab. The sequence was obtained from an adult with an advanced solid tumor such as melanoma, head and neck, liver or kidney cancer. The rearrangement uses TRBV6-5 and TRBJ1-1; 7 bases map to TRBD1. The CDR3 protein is CASRGQMNTEAFF. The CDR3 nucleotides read TGTGCCAGCCGGGGACAGATGAACACTGAAGCTTTCTTT.